The next 25 T cell receptor beta chains were all read from a single sample in a study of shared clonotypes between healthy human individuals. Sequenced by immunoSEQ multiplex PCR; TCRdb stores in-frame clones only, minus some. Of millions of clones listed, about 95% are singletons. In the naive CD8 group, cells lacked CD45RO and were positively selected for CCR7, so terminally differentiated effector memory CD45RA+ cells were left out. The sequencing input was naive CD8+ T cells sorted from blood. These receptors were collected from a man between 18 and 29 years old in good health.

Note on this clone: Other DNA sequences in this specimen translate into the identical CDR3. The chain is built from TRBV7-9 and TRBJ2-7, with TRBD1 matching 8 bases. The length of the CDR3 is 14 residues. V shed 1 base and J 1 base; nucleotides not matched to a gene: 0. Per germline, CDR1 SEHNR and CDR2 FQNEAQ (reference sequence). CDR3 residues: CASSLGTGSYEQYF. CDR3 coding DNA: TGTGCCAGCAGCTTAGGGACAGGGTCCTACGAGCAGTACTTC.

The gene calls are TRBV10-1 and TRBJ2-1, with 9 positions matching TRBD1. The CDR3 loop spans 14 amino acids. Germline CDR1 reads WNHNN; CDR2 reads SYGVQD (reference sequence). The V gene end was trimmed by 4 bases and the J gene end by 5 bases; junction bases not matched to a gene: 3. In nucleotides, the CDR3 is TGCGCCAGCAGTGTGACAGGGGGGGACAATGAGCAGTTCTTC. Translating gives CASSVTGGDNEQFF.

The gene calls are TRBV7-2 and TRBJ1-2, with D uncertain. CDR1 and CDR2 from the germline V gene are SGHTA and FQGNSA. Between the trimmed V and J ends, which lost 7 bases and 3 bases, there was a span of 12 bases. The CDR3 loop spans 13 amino acids. This chain's CDR3 is CASTPDRYYGYTF. The CDR3 nucleotides are TGTGCCAGCACTCCTGACCGTTACTATGGCTACACCTTC.

V is TRBV19 and J is TRBJ1-2; a possible D gene is TRBD1 (6 bases). The CDR3 runs to 14 residues. Per the germline V gene, CDR1 is LNHDA and CDR2 is SQIVND (reference sequence). The V end was cut by 5 bases, the J end by 7 bases, with 17 bases between. The chain's CDR3 is CASSYRPGALGYTF. The CDR3 nucleotides are TGTGCCAGTAGTTACCGCCCGGGGGCTCTTGGCTACACCTTC.

The genes are TRBV5-1 and TRBJ2-7; 9 nucleotides line up with TRBD1. The CDR3 extends over 15 amino acids. Trimming cost V 2 bases and J 5 bases; bases outside gene matches: 8. Per germline, CDR1 SGHRS and CDR2 YFSETQ. The CDR3 here is CASSFDRGDDNEQYF. DNA of the CDR3: TGCGCCAGCAGCTTTGACAGGGGGGACGATAACGAGCAGTACTTC.

V usage is TRBV5-1 and J usage is TRBJ2-7, with 9 positions matching TRBD1. In germline, CDR1 is SGHRS, CDR2 YFSETQ. V lost 0 bases to trimming and J lost 5 bases; unmatched junction nucleotides: 9. The CDR3 consists of 16 residues. The CDR3 sequence is CASSLETGTGIHEQYF. The CDR3 DNA follows: TGCGCCAGCAGCTTGGAAACCGGGACAGGGATCCACGAGCAGTACTTC.

The chain joins TRBV6-4 to TRBJ2-3; D is ambiguous. Germline loops: CDR1 MRHNA, CDR2 SNTAGT. CDR3 length equals 15 residues. V was trimmed by 2 bases and J by 4 bases, leaving 13 bases between them. CDR3 in amino acids: CASSDGEGYADTQYF. The CDR3, as DNA: TGTGCCAGCAGTGACGGGGAAGGGTATGCAGATACGCAGTATTTT.

This rearrangement joins TRBV5-8 to TRBJ1-5; no reliable D call. Germline V lookup: CDR1 SGHTS, CDR2 YDEGEE. V was clipped by 2 bases and J by 1 base, with 10 bases between them. CDR3 length equals 15 residues. In DNA, the CDR3 is TGTGCCAGCAGCTTTGGGCCGGGGAGCAATCAGCCCCAGCATTTT. Its translation is CASSFGPGSNQPQHF.

The rearrangement links TRBV2 to TRBJ2-5, with D possibly matching TRBD1 (5 bases). Trimming took 2 bases from V and 4 from J, leaving 8 bases between them. The CDR3 is 13 amino acids. CDR1 SNHLY and CDR2 FYNNEI come from the germline V gene. CDR3 bases: TGTGCCAGCAGTGAACCAGGGATAGAGACCCAGTACTTC. It encodes CASSEPGIETQYF.

The genes are TRBV4-3 and TRBJ2-3, with D unresolved. The CDR3 runs 14 residues. V lost 3 bases and J 2 bases, leaving 9 bases between the germline ends. In germline, CDR1 is LGHNA, CDR2 YSLEER. The CDR3 bases are TGCGCCAGCAGCCAGTATGGGAACACAGATACGCAGTATTTT. Amino acid sequence: CASSQYGNTDTQYF.

V gene TRBV7-9 combines with J gene TRBJ2-7, with D perhaps TRBD2 (6 bases). Trimming pared 2 bases from V and 7 bases from J, leaving 18 bases between. The CDR3 runs 15 residues. CDR1 is SEHNR, CDR2 FQNEAQ, per germline (reference sequence). In DNA, the CDR3 is TGTGCCAGCAGCTTAAGGCTTCCCTCCGGGGGAGAGCAGTACTTC. Its protein is CASSLRLPSGGEQYF.

V and J are TRBV29-1 and TRBJ2-1; 8 bases are a match to TRBD2. The ends lost 7 bases at V and 4 bases at J; junction bases unmatched: 9. The CDR3 runs to 14 residues. Germline V CDR1 and CDR2: SQVTM, ANQGSEA. DNA of the CDR3: TGCAGCGGCAGGGAACTAGCGGAGTACAATGAGCAGTTCTTC. It yields the protein CSGRELAEYNEQFF.

The V and J genes are TRBV2 and TRBJ1-6, with D uncertain. Per germline, CDR1 SNHLY and CDR2 FYNNEI. The CDR3 spans 15 residues. V was clipped by 6 bases and J by 7 bases, with 16 bases between them. CDR3 sequence reads: CASRDNSLPNSPLHF. For the CDR3, the DNA is TGTGCCAGCAGAGATAACTCCCTCCCAAATTCACCCCTCCACTTT.

In regard to this clone: A much larger clone lies one base from this, so it may be a read error. This chain connects TRBV13 to TRBJ1-1; no clear D gene. The CDR3 totals 12 residues. Per germline, CDR1 PRHDT and CDR2 FYEKMQ (reference sequence). Trimming removed 4 bases from V and 1 base from J, with 4 bases in between. CDR3 amino acids: CASSSRNTEAFF. Written as DNA, the CDR3 is TGTGCCAGCAGCTCGAGGAACACTGAAGCTTTCTTT. The full variable domain, with the rest looked up from reference TRBV13 and TRBJ1-1, is AAGVIQSPRHLIKEKRETATLKCYPIPRHDTVYWYQQGPGQDPQFLISFYEKMQSDKGSIPDRFSAQQFSDYHSELNMSSLELGDSALYFCASSSRNTEAFFGQGTRLTVV.

The chain has TRBV27 and TRBJ2-1, with TRBD2 as a possible D gene (6 bases). V gave up 0 bases and J gave up 10 bases, with 16 bases separating them. CDR3 length: 15 amino acids. Germline CDR1 and CDR2: MNHEY and SMNVEV (reference sequence). CDR3 sequence: CASSLSTVPGEEQFF. DNA for the CDR3: TGTGCCAGCAGTTTATCTACTGTACCGGGAGAGGAGCAGTTCTTC.

The V gene is TRBV13, the J gene TRBJ1-1, with TRBD1 matching over 8 bases. Unmatched junction bases numbered 5, after V lost 5 bases and J lost 6 bases. CDR1 and CDR2 (germline): PRHDT, FYEKMQ (reference sequence). The CDR3 sequence is 13 residues long. CDR3 region: CASSTDRGAEAFF. The CDR3 nucleotides are TGTGCCAGCAGCACTGACAGGGGTGCTGAAGCTTTCTTT.

This clone was recorded once. The chain links TRBV21-1 to TRBJ2-7; the table's D call, TRBD1, was not checked against the DNA. TRBV21-1 represents a pseudogene. This CDR3 has 15 residues. The CDR3 loop is CASSKGAGEGYEQYF. CDR3 in DNA: TGTGCCAGCAGCAAAGGGGCAGGGGAAGGCTACGAGCAGTACTTC.

The chain has TRBV11-2 and TRBJ2-1; weak D call: TRBD2 (5 bases). The CDR3 runs to 16 residues. Germline CDR1 is SGHAT and CDR2 is FQNNGV. The ends were cut back, 5 bases at V and 2 bases at J, with 16 bases in the middle. The CDR3 sequence is CASSPSGALPYNEQFF. The CDR3 coding sequence is TGTGCCAGCAGCCCAAGCGGCGCTCTCCCCTACAATGAGCAGTTCTTC. Variable domain in full (rest from reference TRBV11-2 and TRBJ2-1): EAGVAQSPRYKIIEKRQSVAFWCNPISGHATLYWYQQILGQGPKLLIQFQNNGVVDDSQLPKDRFSAERLKGVDSTLKIQPAKLEDSAVYLCASSPSGALPYNEQFFGPGTRLTVL.

Notes on this clone: Other DNA variants within this sample encode the same CDR3. The V call is TRBV6-5, the J call TRBJ2-1; D call uncertain. V dropped 6 bases and J dropped 1 base, with 10 bases sitting between them. CDR1 and CDR2 (germline): MNHEY, SVGAGI. CDR3 length: 14 residues. The CDR3 DNA follows: TGTGCCAGCAGCGAGACCGGATCCTACAATGAGCAGTTCTTC. It yields the protein CASSETGSYNEQFF.

This clone was detected only once. The J gene is TRBJ2-7, the V gene TRBV7-2; maybe TRBD2 (5 bases). The V gene's germline CDR1 is SGHTA and CDR2 FQGNSA. The CDR3 consists of 14 residues. Trimming stripped 7 bases from V and 0 bases from J, with 13 bases between. The CDR3 region is CASTFPGLSYEQYF. As DNA, the CDR3 is TGTGCCAGCACCTTCCCAGGACTCTCCTACGAGCAGTACTTC.

V and J are TRBV6-1 and TRBJ1-2; no clear D. V was pared by 2 bases and J by 1 base, with 11 bases between. Per the germline V gene, CDR1 is MNHNS and CDR2 is SASEGT. This CDR3 has 15 amino acids. The CDR3 sequence is CASSELDQFNYGYTF. The CDR3 DNA reads as TGTGCCAGCAGTGAATTGGACCAGTTTAACTATGGCTACACCTTC.

V and J are TRBV6-5 and TRBJ2-3; D unresolved. With 6 bases removed from V and 1 base from J, the gap between germline ends came to 8 bases. Germline CDR1 MNHEY, CDR2 SVGAGI. The CDR3 runs to 13 residues. The CDR3 protein is CASSPIGTDTQYF. The CDR3 DNA is TGTGCCAGCAGCCCAATCGGCACAGATACGCAGTATTTT.

This chain joins TRBV27 and TRBJ2-7; 14 bases match TRBD2. This CDR3 has 17 residues. V trimming: 0 bases; J trimming: 4 bases; junction bases outside the gene matches: 5. Germline V gene lookup returns CDR1 MNHEY and CDR2 SMNVEV (reference sequence). In DNA, the CDR3 is TGTGCCAGCAGTTTATCGGGACTAGCGGGAGAAGTTTACGAGCAGTACTTC. This codes for CASSLSGLAGEVYEQYF.

The chain employs TRBV28 and TRBJ2-7; 7 nucleotides align to TRBD2. Trimming removed 6 bases from V and 5 bases from J; junction bases left unmatched: 10. Germline loops: CDR1 MDHEN, CDR2 SYDVKM. The CDR3 runs 14 residues. The CDR3 sequence: CASRAGDEGHEQYF. The CDR3 region has the DNA TGTGCCAGCAGGGCGGGGGACGAGGGCCACGAGCAGTACTTC.

The rearrangement links TRBV19 to TRBJ1-1; TRBD1 matches 8 bases. Germline assignment: CDR1 LNHDA and CDR2 SQIVND (reference sequence). J lost 4 bases, V lost 5 bases, and 9 bases had no gene match. The CDR3 runs 15 residues. The CDR3 bases are TGTGCCAGTAGTGGGACCCCAGGGGGCTTCACTGAAGCTTTCTTT. Translation: CASSGTPGGFTEAFF.